This record concerns one TCR beta chain sequence. This record comes from a study of blood T cell repertoires in COVID-19. The CDR3 spans 12 residues. Germline values: CDR1 KGHDR, CDR2 SFDVKD. The V gene lost 6 bases and the J gene lost 2 bases, with 5 bases spanning the gap. Profiling relied on immunoSEQ multiplex PCR, and the TCRdb table lists in-frame clones only, not all of them. Of some 87,000 clones listed, around 85% are singletons. The chain links TRBV24-1 to TRBJ2-3; D gene ambiguous. This TCR derives from a woman aged 70-85 years with active or convalescent COVID-19. The sequencing input was peripheral blood. The CDR3 nucleotides read TGTGCCACCAGTCGCGCCACAGATACGCAGTATTTT. Amino acids: CATSRATDTQYF.